One sample yielded the 31 T cell receptor beta chains listed below, sequenced in a study of blood T cell repertoires in COVID-19. Clones were read by immunoSEQ multiplex PCR, and TCRdb kept only the in-frame ones, dropping some. The repertoire consists of 70,000 to 100,000 clones, with around 88% occurring once and the leading ten covering about a sixth. The sequenced sample consisted of peripheral blood. The receptors derive from a woman aged 60-75 years with COVID-19, enrolled during active disease.

J is TRBJ1-4 and V is TRBV5-4, with TRBD1 matching over 8 bases. This CDR3 comprises 14 residues. J was trimmed by 8 bases and V by 7 bases; bases with no gene match: 10. CDR1 is SGHNT, CDR2 YYREEE, per germline (reference sequence). The CDR3 loop reads CASGSDRAGEKLFF. CDR3 in DNA: TGTGCCAGCGGATCGGACAGGGCGGGGGAAAAACTGTTTTTT.

The V and J genes are TRBV19 and TRBJ1-5, with 9 positions matching TRBD1. CDR1 and CDR2 from the germline V gene are LNHDA and SQIVND (reference sequence). J lost 0 bases, V lost 7 bases, and 10 bases had no gene match. The CDR3 totals 17 residues. CDR3 bases: TGTGCCAGTACCCAGGGGACAGGGAGAGTTAGCAATCAGCCCCAGCATTTT. It yields the protein CASTQGTGRVSNQPQHF.

CDR3 amino acids: CASSLQGLDDEQFF. DNA of the CDR3: TGTGCCAGCAGCTTACAGGGGTTGGATGATGAGCAGTTCTTC. The V gene is TRBV7-2, the J gene TRBJ2-1; D possibly corresponds to TRBD1 (6 bases). Trimming pared 2 bases from V and 8 bases from J, leaving 13 bases between. The CDR3 loop spans 14 amino acids. In germline, CDR1 is SGHTA, CDR2 FQGNSA.

The chain's CDR3 is CATGGLQGARYEQYF. DNA of the CDR3: TGTGCCACGGGGGGCCTACAGGGGGCGCGGTACGAGCAGTACTTC. This chain links TRBV10-3 with TRBJ2-7, with TRBD1 identical over 9 bases. CDR1 ENHRY and CDR2 SYGVKD come from the germline V gene. The CDR3 is 15 amino acids. Unmatched junction bases numbered 14, after V lost 10 bases and J lost 4 bases.

V and J are TRBV6-6 and TRBJ2-5, with D possibly matching TRBD1 (6 bases). This CDR3 comprises 15 residues. V lost 8 bases, J lost 6 bases, and 22 bases lay in between. Germline CDR1 and CDR2: MNHNY and SVGAGI (reference sequence). CDR3 sequence reads: CASLNRVTLGQTQYF. The DNA of the CDR3 is TGTGCCAGCCTTAACAGGGTAACCCTCGGTCAGACCCAGTACTTC.

This chain links TRBV5-1 with TRBJ2-3; D not resolved. The CDR3 sequence is 15 residues long. The germline V and J ends were trimmed by 1 base and 1 base, with 10 bases remaining between them. Germline V gene sequence: CDR1 SGHRS, CDR2 YFSETQ. CDR3 amino acids: CASSLSGVGTDTQYF. The CDR3 DNA reads TGCGCCAGCAGCTTGTCAGGTGTAGGCACAGATACGCAGTATTTT. Filled out from reference TRBV5-1 and TRBJ2-3, the complete variable domain reads KAGVTQTPRYLIKTRGQQVTLSCSPISGHRSVSWYQQTPGQGLQFLFEYFSETQRNKGNFPGRFSGRQFSNSRSEMNVSTLELGDSALYLCASSLSGVGTDTQYFGPGTRLTVL.

The chain employs TRBV5-5 and TRBJ2-5; 8 bases agree with TRBD2. J was trimmed by 2 bases and V by 0 bases; bases with no gene match: 0. CDR3 length: 14 amino acids. CDR1 and CDR2 (germline): SGHKS, YYEKEE (reference sequence). CDR3 in amino acids: CASSLGGGQETQYF. The DNA for the CDR3 is TGTGCCAGCAGCTTGGGCGGGGGGCAAGAGACCCAGTACTTC.

In its sample, this clone was seen once. The chain couples TRBV6-2 or TRBV6-3 to TRBJ1-2; D is ambiguous. CDR1 is MNHEY, CDR2 SVGEGT, per germline. CDR3 size: 13 residues. V was trimmed by 6 bases and J by 6 bases, leaving 14 bases between them. In nucleotides, the CDR3 is TGTGCCAGCAGCAAAACAGAGCTACATGGCTACACCTTC. It specifies CASSKTELHGYTF.

The chain has TRBV19 and TRBJ1-6; no reliable D call. From germline, CDR1 is LNHDA and CDR2 SQIVND (reference sequence). The CDR3 extends over 15 amino acids. V lost 4 bases to trimming and J lost 8 bases, with 15 bases between them. CDR3 sequence (DNA): TGTGCCAGTAGTAGCCAGAAGACACCCTATTCACCCCTCCACTTT. Its protein is CASSSQKTPYSPLHF.

The V call is TRBV5-4, the J call TRBJ1-2; D uncertain. Trimming stripped 4 bases from V and 4 bases from J, with 14 bases between. The CDR3 length is 14 residues. Germline CDR1 is SGHNT and CDR2 is YYREEE (reference sequence). The CDR3 reads CASSPSIPPYGYTF. The CDR3 region has the DNA TGTGCCAGCAGCCCCTCTATCCCCCCCTATGGCTACACCTTC.

The rearrangement joins TRBV19 to TRBJ1-2, with D uncertain. This CDR3 has 9 amino acids. Germline loops: CDR1 LNHDA, CDR2 SQIVND (reference sequence). V dropped 5 bases and J dropped 8 bases, with 3 bases sitting between them. The CDR3 DNA is TGTGCCAGTAGTCCGGGCTACACCTTC. This codes for CASSPGYTF.

V gene TRBV9 combines with J gene TRBJ1-3; D gene ambiguous. Germline V gives CDR1 SGDLS, CDR2 YYNGEE. The length of the CDR3 is 13 residues. Trimming left V 4 bases short and J 4 bases short, with 9 bases between. The CDR3: CASSTFSGNTIYF. The CDR3 nucleotides are TGTGCCAGCAGCACTTTTTCCGGAAACACCATATATTTT.

The chain is built from TRBV3-1 (or the pseudogene TRBV3-2) and TRBJ1-5; D is unclear. CDR1 is LGHDT and CDR2 is YNNKEL in the germline V gene (reference sequence). The CDR3 runs to 16 residues. V shed 1 base and J shed 1 base, with 11 bases lying between them. The CDR3 region is CASSQGGGRSNQPQHF. The CDR3, as DNA: TGTGCCAGCAGCCAAGGGGGAGGACGGAGCAATCAGCCCCAGCATTTT.

This chain joins TRBV28 and TRBJ2-1; 7 bases agree with TRBD1. This CDR3 has 16 amino acids. Trimming cost V 6 bases and J 7 bases; bases outside gene matches: 15. The germline V gene has CDR1 MDHEN and CDR2 SYDVKM. This chain's CDR3 is CASSPLRGLRGNEQFF. The CDR3 DNA is TGTGCCAGCAGCCCGTTAAGGGGGCTCAGGGGGAATGAGCAGTTCTTC.

The chain has TRBV30 and TRBJ2-7; D gene ambiguous. Germline assignment: CDR1 GTSNPN and CDR2 SVGIG (reference sequence). The CDR3 consists of 12 residues. V lost 2 bases and J lost 6, with 11 bases in between. The chain's CDR3 is CAWSLGEVEQYF. The CDR3 DNA reads TGTGCCTGGAGTTTAGGAGAGGTCGAGCAGTACTTC. The full variable domain, its missing parts supplied by reference TRBV30 and TRBJ2-7, is SQTIHQWPATLVQPVGSPLSLECTVEGTSNPNLYWYRQAAGRGLQLLFYSVGIGQISSEVPQNLSASRPQDRQFILSSKKLLLSDSGFYLCAWSLGEVEQYFGPGTRLTVT.

The chain carries TRBV11-2 and TRBJ1-5; possible D gene TRBD1, 5 bases. V gave up 1 base and J gave up 4 bases, with 17 bases separating them. This CDR3 is built from 17 residues. Germline V gene data show CDR1 as SGHAT and CDR2 as FQNNGV. In DNA form, the CDR3 reads TGTGCCAGCAGCTTAGGTACCATAGGGCGGGGGAATCAGCCCCAGCATTTT. It is translated as CASSLGTIGRGNQPQHF.

This chain uses TRBV7-2 with TRBJ2-7; the D gene is possibly TRBD1 (6 bases). V was clipped by 1 base and J by 1 base, with 17 bases between them. There are 17 residues in the CDR3. CDR1 and CDR2 (germline): SGHTA, FQGNSA. CDR3 coding DNA: TGTGCCAGCAGCTTAGAGGCGGTGCACAGGGTATCCTACGAGCAGTACTTC. It yields the protein CASSLEAVHRVSYEQYF.

V gene TRBV6-2 or TRBV6-3 combines with J gene TRBJ2-7; 8 positions agree with TRBD2. Germline V gene lookup returns CDR1 MNHEY and CDR2 SVGEGT. V dropped 2 bases and J dropped 2; count of bases not matched to a gene: 8. The CDR3 sequence is 16 residues long. The CDR3 region has the DNA TGTGCCAGCAGTTACCTTGAAGAGCGGGGGACCTACGAGCAGTACTTC. It translates to CASSYLEERGTYEQYF.

V and J are TRBV19 and TRBJ1-1, with 8 bases matching TRBD1. This CDR3 comprises 15 residues. Trimming at V came to 6 bases and at J to 1 base, leaving 7 bases not matched to a gene. Germline-derived CDR1 and CDR2 are LNHDA and SQIVND (reference sequence). The DNA of the CDR3 is TGTGCCAGTAGGACAGGGGCCGGCGGGAACACTGAAGCTTTCTTT. Translating gives CASRTGAGGNTEAFF.

This clone has just a few counts. V and J are TRBV19 and TRBJ1-4, with D hard to call. V lost 9 bases and J lost 2, with 19 bases in between. This CDR3 is built from 16 residues. Germline assignment: CDR1 LNHDA and CDR2 SQIVND (reference sequence). The DNA of the CDR3 is TGTGCCAGCCGGAGAGGCACTTATGGGACTAATGAAAAACTGTTTTTT. This translates into CASRRGTYGTNEKLFF.

In this sample, this clone turned up once. The J gene is TRBJ1-2, the V gene TRBV27, with a tentative D call TRBD1 (5 bases). This CDR3 comprises 13 residues. Germline CDR1 reads MNHEY; CDR2 reads SMNVEV (reference sequence). V was trimmed by 6 bases and J by 0 bases, leaving 8 bases between them. Here the CDR3 DNA reads TGTGCCAGCAGGCGGGGGGCTAACTATGGCTACACCTTC. This translates into CASRRGANYGYTF.

The chain recombines TRBV7-9 with TRBJ2-7; 7 bases are shared with TRBD1. The germline CDR1 and CDR2 sequences are SEHNR and FQNEAQ (reference sequence). The CDR3 is made up of 12 amino acids. J gave up 3 bases and V 6 bases, and 2 bases lay outside the gene matches. The CDR3 loop is CASRRDSYEQYF. CDR3 nucleotides: TGTGCCAGCAGAAGGGACAGCTACGAGCAGTACTTC.

Only one count was recorded for this clone. The chain joins TRBV30 to TRBJ1-6, with a possible D match to TRBD1 (5 bases). The CDR3 loop spans 18 amino acids. Germline V lookup: CDR1 GTSNPN, CDR2 SVGIG (reference sequence). The V end was cut by 0 bases, the J end by 9 bases, with 24 bases between. CDR3 region: CAWSVAGTINLGRSPLHF. The CDR3, as DNA: TGTGCCTGGAGTGTAGCCGGGACTATTAATCTGGGACGTTCACCCCTCCACTTT.

The V and J genes are TRBV12-3 or TRBV12-4 and TRBJ1-2; D is uncertain. Trimming stripped 3 bases from V and 8 bases from J, with 13 bases between. This CDR3 region has 13 residues. The CDR3 DNA is TGTGCCAGCAGTTTTATTGGAGGGATCGGCTACACCTTC. It specifies CASSFIGGIGYTF.

This clone was recorded a few times. This chain joins TRBV5-5 and TRBJ1-1; the D gene is possibly TRBD1 (6 bases). This CDR3 spans 15 amino acids. Germline values: CDR1 SGHKS, CDR2 YYEKEE (reference sequence). The V end was cut by 3 bases, the J end by 10 bases, with 22 bases between. This CDR3 is CASSYAGQMEAAAFF. The CDR3 DNA sequence: TGTGCCAGCAGCTATGCCGGACAGATGGAAGCAGCAGCTTTCTTT.

This clone was seen only once. V and J are TRBV6-2 or TRBV6-3 and TRBJ2-1, with D unclear. CDR1 MNHEY and CDR2 SVGEGT come from the germline V gene. V lost 4 bases and J 5 bases, leaving 6 bases between the germline ends. This CDR3 is 12 amino acids long. The chain's CDR3 is CASSLLHNEQFF. The CDR3, as DNA: TGTGCCAGCAGTTTACTCCACAATGAGCAGTTCTTC.

V is TRBV30 and J is TRBJ2-7; 13 bases match TRBD2. The CDR3 is 15 amino acids. CDR1 is GTSNPN, CDR2 SVGIG, per germline (reference sequence). V was pared by 4 bases and J by 2 bases, with 5 bases of the junction left unmatched. In DNA form, the CDR3 reads TGTGCCTGGAAGGGACTAGCGGGGAATCCCTACGAGCAGTACTTC. The encoded protein is CAWKGLAGNPYEQYF. The full variable domain, with the rest looked up from reference TRBV30 and TRBJ2-7, is SQTIHQWPATLVQPVGSPLSLECTVEGTSNPNLYWYRQAAGRGLQLLFYSVGIGQISSEVPQNLSASRPQDRQFILSSKKLLLSDSGFYLCAWKGLAGNPYEQYFGPGTRLTVT.

Concerning this clone: This sample also contains other DNA sequences that code for the same CDR3. V gene TRBV30 combines with J gene TRBJ1-5; D not certain. Trimming took off 0 bases at V and 3 bases at J, with 6 bases between the two ends. This CDR3 is built from 13 residues. Looked up from germline, CDR1 is GTSNPN and CDR2 is SVGIG (reference sequence). In DNA, the CDR3 is TGTGCCTGGAGTGTACGCGACAATCAGCCCCAGCATTTT. Translation gives CAWSVRDNQPQHF.

The table lists this clone with a few counts. V usage is TRBV5-1 and J usage is TRBJ2-7, with 7 bases fitting TRBD1. CDR3 size: 14 residues. Germline V CDR1 and CDR2: SGHRS, YFSETQ. The V segment lost 5 bases and the J segment 2 bases; nucleotides outside the gene matches: 7. CDR3 in DNA: TGCGCCAGCAGGCCAACGACAGGGACCTACGAGCAGTACTTC. It specifies CASRPTTGTYEQYF. Variable domain in full (rest from reference TRBV5-1 and TRBJ2-7): KAGVTQTPRYLIKTRGQQVTLSCSPISGHRSVSWYQQTPGQGLQFLFEYFSETQRNKGNFPGRFSGRQFSNSRSEMNVSTLELGDSALYLCASRPTTGTYEQYFGPGTRLTVT.

This chain links TRBV2 with TRBJ2-7, with 7 nucleotides matching TRBD1. The CDR3 consists of 12 residues. The germline gives CDR1 SNHLY, CDR2 FYNNEI. With 8 bases clipped from V and 4 bases from J, the junction kept 5 bases outside the gene matches. This CDR3 reads CASRQGSYEQYF. The CDR3 nucleotides are TGTGCCAGCCGACAGGGTTCGTACGAGCAGTACTTC.

The chain employs TRBV5-1 and TRBJ2-7; 8 bases fit TRBD1. Unmatched junction bases numbered 10, after V lost 4 bases and J lost 4 bases. The CDR3 length is 15 residues. Per the germline V gene, CDR1 is SGHRS and CDR2 is YFSETQ. CDR3 region: CASSTQAGGEYEQYF. The CDR3 nucleotides are TGCGCCAGCAGCACTCAGGCAGGGGGCGAATACGAGCAGTACTTC.